A selection of T cell receptor beta chains follows, all from one sample in a study of spatial heterogeneity in lung cancer. TCRdb re-derived calls from the 5' RACE reads in MiXCR, one entry per CDR3 protein. The sample contains 9,500 to 11,000 distinct CDR3 sequences, 7.5% to 9% of which appear only once. The sequencing here drew on lung tumor tissue, taken at surgery. The receptor source for this set is a female donor with early-stage non-small cell lung cancer. Both conserved end residues are part of each CDR3.

TRBV20-1 | CSAWGEANTEAFF
TRBV2 | CASKVSGAYNSPLHF
TRBV28 | CASSPPMRGVGRGNTIYF
TRBV28 | CASSWEGSQPQHF
TRBV6-1 | CASSPGGAGGKKLFF
TRBV6-1 | CASSAPGTEKQETQYF
TRBV12-3/TRBV12-4 | CASSPRAALGGELFF
TRBV6-6 | CASSPGGETQYF
TRBV19 | CASTPGGGSGYTF
TRBV6-5 | CAIEPTARRGRPNEQFF
TRBV6-5 | CASSYRGTGAGTGELFF
TRBV15 | CATSRLGTGAPGDNYGYTF
TRBV27 | CASSREGGKTGELFF
TRBV11-1 | CASTADPRGDTQYF
TRBV4-1 | CASSQEGGGRNIQYF
TRBV20-1 | CSAPKDGSYSYEQYF
TRBV20-1 | CSARVDRQQETQYF
TRBV28 | CASSLSDALGSLDSPLHF
TRBV4-2 | CASSREGLGNTGELFF
TRBV20-1 | CSATGTSGVLDTQYF
TRBV30 | CAWGKMTERYTF
TRBV5-1 | CASSPTGNLRNSPLHF
TRBV25-1 | CASSESGVRGYTF
TRBV5-4 | CASSLYGGREQFF
TRBV7-9 | CASSSRAGAAAEAFF
TRBV6-5 | CASSRLAGGTMGEQFF
TRBV28 | CASSLRPVGPSSNQPQHF
TRBV24-1 | CATSDFNRGPTEAFF
TRBV3-1 | CASSPELAVNEQFF
TRBV20-1 | CSATGDREGSPLHF
TRBV7-9 | CASSPFGGQGANEQYF